This TCR beta chain was sequenced in a study of technical replicates of blood from a handful of donors. Assay: immunoSEQ multiplex PCR; the TCRdb copy retains only in-frame clones and omits some. The table includes some 15,000 clones, around 85% detected once. The sequence was obtained from a human donor in good health. The sequencing input was PBMCs.

The CDR3 is CASSAQGGALKTQYF. The CDR3, as DNA: TGTGCCAGCAGCGCTCAGGGGGGCGCCCTAAAGACCCAGTACTTC. The V gene is TRBV5-4, the J gene TRBJ2-5, with D perhaps matching TRBD1 (7 bases). CDR1 is SGHNT, CDR2 YYREEE, per germline (reference sequence). The ends were cut back, 4 bases at V and 6 bases at J, with 19 bases in the middle. There are 15 residues in the CDR3.